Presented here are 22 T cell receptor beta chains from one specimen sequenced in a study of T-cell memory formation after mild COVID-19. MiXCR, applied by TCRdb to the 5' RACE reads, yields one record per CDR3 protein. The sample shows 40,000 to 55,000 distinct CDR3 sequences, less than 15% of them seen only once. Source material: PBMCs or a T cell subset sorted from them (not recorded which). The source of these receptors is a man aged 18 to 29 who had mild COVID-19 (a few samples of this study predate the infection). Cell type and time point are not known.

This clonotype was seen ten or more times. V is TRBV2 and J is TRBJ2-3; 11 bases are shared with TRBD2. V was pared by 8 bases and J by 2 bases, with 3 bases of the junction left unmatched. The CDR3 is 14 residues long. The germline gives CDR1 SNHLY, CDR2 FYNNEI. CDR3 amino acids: CASRSGGDTDTQYF. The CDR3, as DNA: TGTGCCAGCCGTAGCGGGGGGGACACAGATACGCAGTATTTT.

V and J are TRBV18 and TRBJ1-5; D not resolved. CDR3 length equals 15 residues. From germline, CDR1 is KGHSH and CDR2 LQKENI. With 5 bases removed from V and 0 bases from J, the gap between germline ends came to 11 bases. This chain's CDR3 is CASSTDHNSNQPQHF. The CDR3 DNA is TGTGCCAGCTCAACGGACCATAATAGCAATCAGCCCCAGCATTTT. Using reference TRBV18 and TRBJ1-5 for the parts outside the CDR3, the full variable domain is NAGVMQNPRHLVRRRGQEARLRCSPMKGHSHVYWYRQLPEEGLKFMVYLQKENIIDESGMPKERFSAEFPKEGPSILRIQQVVRGDSAAYFCASSTDHNSNQPQHFGDGTRLSIL.

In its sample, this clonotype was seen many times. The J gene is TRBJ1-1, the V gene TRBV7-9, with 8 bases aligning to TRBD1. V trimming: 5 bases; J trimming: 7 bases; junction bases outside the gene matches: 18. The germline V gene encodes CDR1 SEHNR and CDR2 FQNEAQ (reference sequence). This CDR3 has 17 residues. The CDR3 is CASSKGTGTGGLGEAFF. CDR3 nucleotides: TGTGCCAGCAGCAAAGGCACCGGGACAGGAGGTTTGGGTGAAGCTTTCTTT.

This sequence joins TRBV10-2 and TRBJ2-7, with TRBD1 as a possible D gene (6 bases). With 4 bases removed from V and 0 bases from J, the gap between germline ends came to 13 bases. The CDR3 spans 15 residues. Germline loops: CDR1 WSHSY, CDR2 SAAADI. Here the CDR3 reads CASSGGQLSSYEQYF. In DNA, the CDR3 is TGCGCCAGCAGTGGGGGGCAGTTGAGCTCCTACGAGCAGTACTTC.

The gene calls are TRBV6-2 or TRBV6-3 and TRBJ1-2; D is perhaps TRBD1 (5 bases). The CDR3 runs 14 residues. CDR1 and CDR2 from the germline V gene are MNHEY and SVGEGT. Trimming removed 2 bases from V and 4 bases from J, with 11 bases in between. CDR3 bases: TGTGCCAGCAGTTACCCAGGGCGGGCCTATGGCTACACCTTC. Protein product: CASSYPGRAYGYTF.

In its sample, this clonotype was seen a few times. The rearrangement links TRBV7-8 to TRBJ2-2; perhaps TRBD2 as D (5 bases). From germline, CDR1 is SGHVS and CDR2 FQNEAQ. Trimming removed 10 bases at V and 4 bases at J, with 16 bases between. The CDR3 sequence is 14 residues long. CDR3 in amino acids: CATQLGRTTGELFF. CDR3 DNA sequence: TGTGCCACCCAGCTTGGGAGAACCACCGGGGAGCTGTTTTTT.

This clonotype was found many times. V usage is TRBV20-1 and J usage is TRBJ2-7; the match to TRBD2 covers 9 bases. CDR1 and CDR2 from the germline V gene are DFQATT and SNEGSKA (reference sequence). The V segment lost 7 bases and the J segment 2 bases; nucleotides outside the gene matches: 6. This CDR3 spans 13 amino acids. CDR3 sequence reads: CSGASGDPYEQYF. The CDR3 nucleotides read TGCAGTGGGGCTAGCGGGGACCCCTACGAGCAGTACTTC.

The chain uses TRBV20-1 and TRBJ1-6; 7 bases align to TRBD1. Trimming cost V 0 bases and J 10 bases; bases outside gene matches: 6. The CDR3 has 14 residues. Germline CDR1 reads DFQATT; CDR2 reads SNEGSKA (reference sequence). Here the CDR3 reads CSARERDRDSPLHF. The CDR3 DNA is TGCAGTGCTAGAGAACGAGACAGGGACTCACCCCTCCACTTT.

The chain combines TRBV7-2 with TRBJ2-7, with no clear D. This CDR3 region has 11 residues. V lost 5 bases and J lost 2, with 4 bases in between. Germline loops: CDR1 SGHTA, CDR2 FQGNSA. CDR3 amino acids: CASSTTYEQYF. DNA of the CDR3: TGTGCCAGCAGCACCACCTACGAGCAGTACTTC.

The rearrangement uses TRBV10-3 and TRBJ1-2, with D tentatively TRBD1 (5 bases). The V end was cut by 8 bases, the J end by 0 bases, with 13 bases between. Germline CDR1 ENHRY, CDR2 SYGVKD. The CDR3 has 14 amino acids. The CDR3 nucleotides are TGTGCCATCTCCTGGGACGGATCTAACTATGGCTACACCTTC. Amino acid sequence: CAISWDGSNYGYTF.

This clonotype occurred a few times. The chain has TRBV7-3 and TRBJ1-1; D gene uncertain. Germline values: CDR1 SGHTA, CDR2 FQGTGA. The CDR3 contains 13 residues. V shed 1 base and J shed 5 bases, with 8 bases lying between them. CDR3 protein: CASSLIQGTEAFF. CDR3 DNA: TGTGCCAGCAGCTTAATCCAAGGGACTGAAGCTTTCTTT.

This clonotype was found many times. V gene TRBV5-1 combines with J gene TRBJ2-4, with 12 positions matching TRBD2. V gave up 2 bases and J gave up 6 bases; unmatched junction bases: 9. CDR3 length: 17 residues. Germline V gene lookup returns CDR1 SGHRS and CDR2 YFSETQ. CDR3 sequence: CASSLRLAGADSNIQYF. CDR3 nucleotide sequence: TGCGCCAGCAGCTTACGACTAGCGGGGGCCGACTCAAACATTCAGTACTTC.

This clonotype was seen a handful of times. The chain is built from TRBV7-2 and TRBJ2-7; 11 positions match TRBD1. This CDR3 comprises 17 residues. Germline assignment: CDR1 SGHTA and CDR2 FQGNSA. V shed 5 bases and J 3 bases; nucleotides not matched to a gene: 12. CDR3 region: CASSPAVGGTGGYEQYF. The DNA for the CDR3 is TGTGCCAGCAGCCCGGCGGTCGGCGGGACAGGGGGCTACGAGCAGTACTTC.

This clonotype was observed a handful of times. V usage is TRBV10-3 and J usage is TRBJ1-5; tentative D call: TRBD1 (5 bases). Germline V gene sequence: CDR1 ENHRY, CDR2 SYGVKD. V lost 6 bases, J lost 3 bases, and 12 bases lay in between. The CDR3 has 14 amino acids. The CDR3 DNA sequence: TGTGCCATCAGACAGGTCGGGGTCAATCAGCCCCAGCATTTT. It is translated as CAIRQVGVNQPQHF.

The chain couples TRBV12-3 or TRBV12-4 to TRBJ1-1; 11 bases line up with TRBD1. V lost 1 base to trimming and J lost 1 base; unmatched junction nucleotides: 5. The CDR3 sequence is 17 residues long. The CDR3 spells CASSLGTGGWKNTEAFF. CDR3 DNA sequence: TGTGCCAGCAGTTTAGGGACAGGGGGCTGGAAGAACACTGAAGCTTTCTTT.

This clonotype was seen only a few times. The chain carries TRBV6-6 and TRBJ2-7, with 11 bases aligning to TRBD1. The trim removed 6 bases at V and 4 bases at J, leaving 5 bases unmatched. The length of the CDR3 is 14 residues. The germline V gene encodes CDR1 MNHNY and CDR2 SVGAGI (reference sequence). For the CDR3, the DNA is TGTGCCAGCAGAGGGACAGGGGGGGATTACGAGCAGTACGTC. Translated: CASRGTGGDYEQYV.

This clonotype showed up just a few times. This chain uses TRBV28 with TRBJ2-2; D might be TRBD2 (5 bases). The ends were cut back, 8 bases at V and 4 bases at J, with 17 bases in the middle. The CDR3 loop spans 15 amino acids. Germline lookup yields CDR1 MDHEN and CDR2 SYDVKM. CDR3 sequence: CASLVARSGTGELFF. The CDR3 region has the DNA TGTGCCAGCTTGGTAGCGAGAAGTGGCACCGGGGAGCTGTTTTTT.

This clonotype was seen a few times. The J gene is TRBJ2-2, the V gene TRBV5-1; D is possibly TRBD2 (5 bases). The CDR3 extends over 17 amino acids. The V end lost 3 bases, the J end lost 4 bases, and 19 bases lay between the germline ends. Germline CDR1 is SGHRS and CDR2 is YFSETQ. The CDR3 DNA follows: TGCGCCAGCAGCTCACCCTTCCGGGGTGGTGTCACCGGGGAGCTGTTTTTT. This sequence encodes CASSSPFRGGVTGELFF. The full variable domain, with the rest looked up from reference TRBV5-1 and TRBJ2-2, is KAGVTQTPRYLIKTRGQQVTLSCSPISGHRSVSWYQQTPGQGLQFLFEYFSETQRNKGNFPGRFSGRQFSNSRSEMNVSTLELGDSALYLCASSSPFRGGVTGELFFGEGSRLTVL.

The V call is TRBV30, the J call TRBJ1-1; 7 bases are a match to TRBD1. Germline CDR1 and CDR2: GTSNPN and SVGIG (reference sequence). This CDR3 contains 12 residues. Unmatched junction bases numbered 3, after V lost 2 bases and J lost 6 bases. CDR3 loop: CAWSWDRPEAFF. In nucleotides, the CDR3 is TGTGCCTGGAGTTGGGACAGACCTGAAGCTTTCTTT.

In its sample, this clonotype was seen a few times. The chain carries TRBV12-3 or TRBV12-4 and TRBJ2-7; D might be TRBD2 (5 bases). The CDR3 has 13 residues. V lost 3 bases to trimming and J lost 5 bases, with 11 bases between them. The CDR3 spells CASSFGKPHEQYF. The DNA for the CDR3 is TGTGCCAGCAGTTTCGGGAAGCCACACGAGCAGTACTTC.

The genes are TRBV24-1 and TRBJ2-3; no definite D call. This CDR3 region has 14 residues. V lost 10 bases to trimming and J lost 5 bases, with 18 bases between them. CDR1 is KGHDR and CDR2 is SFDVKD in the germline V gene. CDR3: CATASGTVVDTQYF. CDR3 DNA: TGTGCCACTGCTTCTGGTACAGTGGTAGATACGCAGTATTTT.

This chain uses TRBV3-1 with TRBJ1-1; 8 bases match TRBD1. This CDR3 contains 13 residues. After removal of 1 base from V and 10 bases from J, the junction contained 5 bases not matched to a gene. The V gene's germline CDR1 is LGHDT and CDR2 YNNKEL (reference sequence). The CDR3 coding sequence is TGTGCCAGCAGCCAAGTCACAGGGGGTAGAGCTTTCTTT. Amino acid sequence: CASSQVTGGRAFF.